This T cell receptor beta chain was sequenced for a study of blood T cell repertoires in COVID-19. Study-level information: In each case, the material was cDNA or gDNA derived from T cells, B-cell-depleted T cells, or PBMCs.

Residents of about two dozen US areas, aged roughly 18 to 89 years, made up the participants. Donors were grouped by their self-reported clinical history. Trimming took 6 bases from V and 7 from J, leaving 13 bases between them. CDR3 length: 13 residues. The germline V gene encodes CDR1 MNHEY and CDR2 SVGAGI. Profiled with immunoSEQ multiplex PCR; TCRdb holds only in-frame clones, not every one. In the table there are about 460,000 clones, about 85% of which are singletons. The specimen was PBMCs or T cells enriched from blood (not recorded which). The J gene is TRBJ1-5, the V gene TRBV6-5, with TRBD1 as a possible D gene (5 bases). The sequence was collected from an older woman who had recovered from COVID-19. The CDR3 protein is CASSQGRRQPQHF. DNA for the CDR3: TGTGCCAGCAGCCAGGGCCGGAGACAGCCCCAGCATTTT.